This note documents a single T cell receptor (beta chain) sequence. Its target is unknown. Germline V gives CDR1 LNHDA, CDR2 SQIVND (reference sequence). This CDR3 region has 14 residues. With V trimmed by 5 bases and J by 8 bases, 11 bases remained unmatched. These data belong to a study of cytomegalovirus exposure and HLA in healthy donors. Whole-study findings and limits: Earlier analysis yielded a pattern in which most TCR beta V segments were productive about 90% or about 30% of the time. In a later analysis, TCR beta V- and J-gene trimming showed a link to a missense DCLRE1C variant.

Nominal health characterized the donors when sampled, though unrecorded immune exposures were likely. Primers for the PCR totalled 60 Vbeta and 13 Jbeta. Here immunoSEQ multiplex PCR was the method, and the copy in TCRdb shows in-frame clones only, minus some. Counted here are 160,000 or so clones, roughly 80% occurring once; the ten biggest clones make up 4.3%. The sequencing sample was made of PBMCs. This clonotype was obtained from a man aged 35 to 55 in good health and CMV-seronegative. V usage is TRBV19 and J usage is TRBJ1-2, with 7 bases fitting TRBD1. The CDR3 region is CASSAQGLHSGYTF. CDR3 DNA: TGTGCCAGTAGTGCACAGGGGCTCCACTCAGGCTACACCTTC.